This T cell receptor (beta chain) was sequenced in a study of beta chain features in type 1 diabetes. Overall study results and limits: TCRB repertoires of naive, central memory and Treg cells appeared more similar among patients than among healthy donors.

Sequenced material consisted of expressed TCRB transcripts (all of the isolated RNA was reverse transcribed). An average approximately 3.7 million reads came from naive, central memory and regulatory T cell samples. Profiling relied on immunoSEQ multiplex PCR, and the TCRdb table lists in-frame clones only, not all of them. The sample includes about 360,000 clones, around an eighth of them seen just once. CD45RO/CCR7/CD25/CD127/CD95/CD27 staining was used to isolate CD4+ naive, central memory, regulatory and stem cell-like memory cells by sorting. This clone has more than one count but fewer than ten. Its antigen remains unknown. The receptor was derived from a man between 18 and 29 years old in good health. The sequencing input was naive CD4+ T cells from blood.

Written as DNA, the CDR3 is TGCGCCAGCAGCTTCAATAGCGGGGGATTCACAGATACGCAGTATTTT. It codes for CASSFNSGGFTDTQYF. This rearrangement joins TRBV5-1 to TRBJ2-3, with 9 nucleotides matching TRBD2. J was trimmed by 2 bases and V by 2 bases; bases with no gene match: 6. The CDR3 has 16 residues. CDR1 is SGHRS, CDR2 YFSETQ, per germline. The full variable domain, its missing parts supplied by reference TRBV5-1 and TRBJ2-3, is KAGVTQTPRYLIKTRGQQVTLSCSPISGHRSVSWYQQTPGQGLQFLFEYFSETQRNKGNFPGRFSGRQFSNSRSEMNVSTLELGDSALYLCASSFNSGGFTDTQYFGPGTRLTVL.